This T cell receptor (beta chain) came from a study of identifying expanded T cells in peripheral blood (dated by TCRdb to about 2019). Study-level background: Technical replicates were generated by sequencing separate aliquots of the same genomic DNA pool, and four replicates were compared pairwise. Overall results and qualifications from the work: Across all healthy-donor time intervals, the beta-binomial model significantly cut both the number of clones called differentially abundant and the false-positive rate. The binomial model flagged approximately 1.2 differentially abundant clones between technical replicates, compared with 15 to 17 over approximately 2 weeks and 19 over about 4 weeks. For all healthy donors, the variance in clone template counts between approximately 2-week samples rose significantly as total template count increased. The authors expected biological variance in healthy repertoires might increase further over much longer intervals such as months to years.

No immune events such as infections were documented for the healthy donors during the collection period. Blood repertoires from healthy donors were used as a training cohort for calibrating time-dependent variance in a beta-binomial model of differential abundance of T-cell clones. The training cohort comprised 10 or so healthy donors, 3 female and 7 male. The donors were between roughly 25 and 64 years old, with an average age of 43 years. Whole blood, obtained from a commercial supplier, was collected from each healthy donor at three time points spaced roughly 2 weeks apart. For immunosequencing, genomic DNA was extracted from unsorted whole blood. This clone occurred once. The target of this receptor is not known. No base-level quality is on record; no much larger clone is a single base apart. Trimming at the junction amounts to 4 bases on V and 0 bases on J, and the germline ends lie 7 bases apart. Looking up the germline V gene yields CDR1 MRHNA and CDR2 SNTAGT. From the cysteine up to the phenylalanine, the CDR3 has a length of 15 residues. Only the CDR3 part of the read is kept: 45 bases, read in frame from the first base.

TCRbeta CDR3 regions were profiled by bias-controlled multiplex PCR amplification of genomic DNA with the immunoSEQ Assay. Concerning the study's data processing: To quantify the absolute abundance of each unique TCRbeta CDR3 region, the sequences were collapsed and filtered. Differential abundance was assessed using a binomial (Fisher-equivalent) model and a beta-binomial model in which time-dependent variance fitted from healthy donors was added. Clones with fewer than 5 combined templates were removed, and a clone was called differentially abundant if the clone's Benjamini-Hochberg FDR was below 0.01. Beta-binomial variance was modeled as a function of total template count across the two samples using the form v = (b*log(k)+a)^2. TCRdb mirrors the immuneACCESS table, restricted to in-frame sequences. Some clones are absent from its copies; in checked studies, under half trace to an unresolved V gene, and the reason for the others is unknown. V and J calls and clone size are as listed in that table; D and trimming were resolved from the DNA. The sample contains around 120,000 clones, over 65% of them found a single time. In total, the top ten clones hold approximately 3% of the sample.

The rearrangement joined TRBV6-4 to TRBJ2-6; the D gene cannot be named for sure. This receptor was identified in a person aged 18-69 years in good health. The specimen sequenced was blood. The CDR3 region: CASSAQSSGANVLTF. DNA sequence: TGTGCCAGCAGTGCCCAAAGCTCTGGGGCCAACGTCCTGACTTTC.